These 2 T cell receptor beta chains originate from one sample sequenced in a study of cytomegalovirus exposure and HLA in healthy donors. The PCR ran on 60 Vbeta and 13 Jbeta primers. Method: immunoSEQ multiplex PCR; TCRdb's copy keeps in-frame clones and lacks some. Here the sample spans 200,000 to 300,000 clones, approximately 84% being singletons. The specimen was PBMCs. The receptor set was obtained from a woman aged 40 to 49 in good health and CMV-seropositive.

About this clone: The sample contains more than one DNA sequence encoding this CDR3. The gene calls are TRBV9 and TRBJ2-5; TRBD1 aligns across 7 bases. V lost 3 bases, J lost 1 base, and 3 bases stayed unmatched. There are 14 residues in the CDR3. The germline V gene encodes CDR1 SGDLS and CDR2 YYNGEE. CDR3 sequence reads: CASSAGTVQETQYF. In nucleotides, the CDR3 is TGTGCCAGCAGCGCCGGGACAGTCCAAGAGACCCAGTACTTC.

This rearrangement joins TRBV27 to TRBJ2-7; the match to TRBD2 covers 7 bases. The J segment lost 0 bases and the V segment lost 2 bases, leaving 4 bases of the junction unmatched. The CDR3 spans 15 residues. Looked up from germline, CDR1 is MNHEY and CDR2 is SMNVEV (reference sequence). CDR3 in amino acids: CASSLGSGRSYEQYF. The CDR3 bases are TGTGCCAGCAGTTTAGGTAGCGGGCGCTCCTACGAGCAGTACTTC.